These 7 T cell receptor beta chains share one sample of origin, sequenced in a study of early T cells in non-severe SARS-CoV-2 infection. TCRdb re-analysed the 5' RACE reads in MiXCR, keeping a single row per CDR3 protein. The sample records approximately 81,000 distinct CDR3 sequences, about 14% being singletons. Sequencing used whole blood. Receptors were obtained from an adult who was a healthcare worker with PCR-confirmed SARS-CoV-2 infection or an uninfected control (not recorded which).

This clonotype occurred many times. This chain links TRBV19 with TRBJ1-1, with D uncertain. Germline V gene sequence: CDR1 LNHDA, CDR2 SQIVND (reference sequence). The CDR3 has 13 amino acids. Trimming removed 1 base at V and 1 base at J, with 4 bases between. The CDR3 loop is CASSIGPNTEAFF. The CDR3, as DNA: TGTGCCAGTAGTATAGGTCCGAACACTGAAGCTTTCTTT.

This clonotype showed up many times. At one end, the junction sequence differs from germline, possibly due to a read error. This chain joins TRBV7-7 and TRBJ2-2, with TRBD1 matching over 8 bases. Germline V gene sequence: CDR1 SSHAT, CDR2 FNYEAQ (reference sequence). The CDR3 is 16 amino acids. CDR3 sequence reads: CASSLPGGNNTGELFF. The DNA for the CDR3 is TGTGCTAGCAGCTTACCAGGGGGCAACAACACCGGGGAGCTGTTTTTT.

The rearrangement links TRBV3-1 to TRBJ2-7; 7 bases agree with TRBD2. The CDR3 is 14 residues long. V was pared by 3 bases and J by 2 bases, with 4 bases of the junction left unmatched. In germline, CDR1 is LGHDT, CDR2 YNNKEL (reference sequence). This CDR3 is CASSHTAGAYEQYF. The CDR3 region has the DNA TGTGCCAGCAGCCATACCGCGGGGGCCTACGAGCAGTACTTC.

DNA for the CDR3: TGTGCCAGCAGATTACAGGGGGTGAACACTGAAGCTTTCTTT. Protein: CASRLQGVNTEAFF. V is TRBV6-5 and J is TRBJ1-1; the match to TRBD1 covers 8 bases. Germline V gene data show CDR1 as MNHEY and CDR2 as SVGAGI. The CDR3 covers 14 residues. Trimming took 6 bases from V and 0 from J; bases not matched to a gene: 3.

The sample holds many counts of this clonotype. The chain recombines TRBV29-1 with TRBJ2-7; perhaps TRBD2 as D (5 bases). The V gene's germline CDR1 is SQVTM and CDR2 ANQGSEA. There are 12 residues in the CDR3. V lost 4 bases to trimming and J lost 3 bases, with 10 bases between them. The chain's CDR3 is CSVASRFYEQYF. The CDR3 bases are TGCAGCGTTGCTAGCCGCTTCTACGAGCAGTACTTC.

The V call is TRBV12-3 or TRBV12-4, the J call TRBJ1-2; D call uncertain. CDR3 size: 13 residues. Trimming cost V 7 bases and J 4 bases, with 13 bases left between them. CDR3 bases: TGTGCCAGCACCCGGACTTTAGTCTATGGCTACACCTTC. Its translation: CASTRTLVYGYTF.

This clonotype was picked up a small number of times. The gene calls are TRBV6-1 and TRBJ1-1; TRBD1 is a possible D gene (6 bases). In germline, CDR1 is MNHNS, CDR2 SASEGT. This CDR3 has 17 amino acids. Between the trimmed V and J ends, which lost 6 bases and 4 bases, there was a span of 24 bases. CDR3 loop: CASSDLRQVFRGTEAFF. For the CDR3, the DNA is TGTGCCAGCAGCGACCTTCGACAGGTCTTTCGCGGCACTGAAGCTTTCTTT.